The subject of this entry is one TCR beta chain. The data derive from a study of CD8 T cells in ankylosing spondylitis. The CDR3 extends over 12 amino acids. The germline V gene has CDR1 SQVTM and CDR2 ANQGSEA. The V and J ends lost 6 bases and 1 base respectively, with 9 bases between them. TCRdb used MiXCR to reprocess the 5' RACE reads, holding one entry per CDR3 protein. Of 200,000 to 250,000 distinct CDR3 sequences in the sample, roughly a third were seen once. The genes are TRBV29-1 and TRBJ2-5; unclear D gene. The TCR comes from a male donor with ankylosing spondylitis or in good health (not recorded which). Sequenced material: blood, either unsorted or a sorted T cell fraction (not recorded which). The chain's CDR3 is CSVLHRQETQYF. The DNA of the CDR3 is TGCAGCGTCTTACACCGCCAAGAGACCCAGTACTTC.